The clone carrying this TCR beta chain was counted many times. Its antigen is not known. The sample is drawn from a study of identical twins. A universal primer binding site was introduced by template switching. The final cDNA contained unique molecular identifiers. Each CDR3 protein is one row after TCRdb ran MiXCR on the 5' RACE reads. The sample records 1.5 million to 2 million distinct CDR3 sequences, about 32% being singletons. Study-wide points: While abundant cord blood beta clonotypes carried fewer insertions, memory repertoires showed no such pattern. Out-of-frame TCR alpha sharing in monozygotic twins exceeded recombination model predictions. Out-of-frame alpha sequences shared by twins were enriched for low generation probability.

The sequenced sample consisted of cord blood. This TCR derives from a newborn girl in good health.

CDR3 coding DNA: TGCAGCGTTGAAGAATGGGAGGCCGCTTACAATGAGCAGTTCTTC. Protein sequence: CSVEEWEAAYNEQFF. The J gene is TRBJ2-1, the V gene TRBV29-1, with D perhaps matching TRBD2 (6 bases). Deletions cut 0 bases from V and 4 bases from J, with 13 bases between. The CDR3 spans 15 residues. Germline CDR1 reads SQVTM; CDR2 reads ANQGSEA.